The next 7 T cell receptor beta chains were all read from a single sample in a study of post-analysis software for immune sequencing data. Study results and limitations: Comparison of patients with controls showed five TRBV segments more frequent in patients, TRBV5-6, TRBV5-1 and TRBV20-1 among them.

The authors incorporated unique molecular identifiers into the TCR beta cDNA libraries. TCRdb re-called the PCR reads through MiXCR, storing one row per CDR3 protein. The table lists some 690,000 distinct CDR3 sequences, roughly three fifths of them singletons. These receptors' targets are unknown. Sequences were obtained from blood. All receptors derive from a girl aged 2 to 9 with multiple sclerosis.

The CDR3 loop is CASSEAGGRYNEQFF. The CDR3 nucleotides read TGTGCCAGCAGTGAAGCGGGAGGTCGGTACAATGAGCAGTTCTTC. The V gene is TRBV12-3 or TRBV12-4, the J gene TRBJ2-1, with 9 bases aligning to TRBD2. V lost 5 bases, J lost 4 bases, and 6 bases stayed unmatched. There are 15 residues in the CDR3.

V gene TRBV7-9 combines with J gene TRBJ1-1; tentatively, D is TRBD1 (6 bases). Germline V gene data show CDR1 as SEHNR and CDR2 as FQNEAQ (reference sequence). This CDR3 has 12 residues. With 5 bases removed from V and 6 bases from J, the gap between germline ends came to 10 bases. CDR3 protein: CASSPGGAEAFF. CDR3 DNA sequence: TGTGCCAGCAGCCCCGGGGGCGCTGAAGCTTTCTTT.

V usage is TRBV7-2 and J usage is TRBJ2-2; TRBD1 aligns across 7 bases. V was clipped by 4 bases and J by 6 bases; unmatched bases: 11. This CDR3 comprises 16 residues. From germline, CDR1 is SGHTA and CDR2 FQGNSA. The DNA of the CDR3 is TGTGCCAGCAGCTATAGAACCTTGACAGGGCCCGGGGAGCTGTTTTTT. Residues: CASSYRTLTGPGELFF.

The CDR3 bases are TGTGCCAGCAGCACTGACAGGGGCCACGAGCAGTACTTC. Its protein is CASSTDRGHEQYF. V and J are TRBV11-2 and TRBJ2-7; 8 bases align to TRBD1. V lost 5 bases to trimming and J lost 5 bases; unmatched junction nucleotides: 5. The CDR3 is 13 residues long. Germline V lookup: CDR1 SGHAT, CDR2 FQNNGV.

The CDR3 nucleotides read TGTGCCAGCAGCTCCCGGGGGCTAGCGGGGGGGACCTCCTACGAGCAGTACTTC. Encoded protein: CASSSRGLAGGTSYEQYF. The genes are TRBV7-8 and TRBJ2-7; TRBD2 matches at 12 bases. V lost 4 bases, J lost 0 bases, and 10 bases stayed unmatched. This CDR3 is 18 amino acids long. Germline lookup yields CDR1 SGHVS and CDR2 FQNEAQ.

This clonotype was recorded a few times. In DNA, the CDR3 is TGTGCCAGCAGTCCCGAGACAGGGAGGGAGACCCAGTACTTC. Protein product: CASSPETGRETQYF. The gene calls are TRBV27 and TRBJ2-5; possibly TRBD1 for D (7 bases). Per the germline V gene, CDR1 is MNHEY and CDR2 is SMNVEV (reference sequence). Trimming removed 5 bases from V and 5 bases from J, with 15 bases in between. CDR3 length: 14 residues.

The chain combines TRBV12-3 or TRBV12-4 with TRBJ2-5; 9 bases match TRBD2. The CDR3 covers 14 residues. Trimming took 8 bases from V and 2 from J; bases not matched to a gene: 6. The chain's CDR3 is CASVEGLAQETQYF. The CDR3 bases are TGTGCCAGCGTAGAGGGACTAGCTCAAGAGACCCAGTACTTC.